The following is a T cell receptor (beta chain) sequence with its context. This clone's antigen is unknown. It has no much larger one-base neighbor in the sample; base qualities were not kept. CDR1 and CDR2 (SEHNR, FQNEAQ) derive from the germline V gene (reference sequence). Germline trimming: 0 bases from V, 4 bases from J; junction bases outside gene matches: 3. Taken from cysteine to phenylalanine, the CDR3 has 16 residues. Just the 48-base CDR3 DNA is kept, in frame starting at base 1. This specimen's treatment or condition label, per the study, means: approximately 11-day PBMC culture with coronavirus spike peptide pools or control peptides (ViraFEST assay). The study used the ViraFEST assay, which expanded antigen-specific T cells with peptide pools and then identified expanded clonotypes by TCR sequencing. Positive SARS-CoV-2 PCR tests in the convalescent patients dated from March to December 2020, before Alpha, Beta and Delta variants emerged in the United States. About 1.8 million PBMCs per well were cultured in IMDM with 5% human AB serum and roughly 9.3 IU/ml IL-2, plus 10 ug/ml peptide pools. On days 3 and 7, half of the culture medium was replaced with fresh IL-2-containing medium. After 10 days of culture, CD4+ T cells were isolated by negative selection using the EasySep CD4+ T cell isolation kit. Ficoll-Paque Plus gradient centrifugation was used to isolate PBMCs from whole blood, and the isolated PBMCs were then either used fresh or cryopreserved at -140C. In general, triplicate wells were set up for every culture condition.

Libraries were made using PCR. At the Johns Hopkins FTIC core, DNA from the cultured CD4+ T cells underwent TCR sequencing with the Oncomine TCR Beta short-read assay. The QIAamp micro DNA kit was used to extract genomic DNA from the cultured CD4+ T cells. Oncomine TCR Beta libraries made from cultured CD4+ T cells were pooled using unique dual indexes and sequenced on an Illumina iSeq 100. The study's own analysis went as follows. Non-productive sequences were filtered out, and CDR3s that did not start with C, did not end with F or W, or were shorter than 7 amino acids were discarded. Antigen-specific clonotypes were identified using the MANAFEST web application through comparison of peptide-stimulated wells with reference and other culture wells. For a clone to be called positive, the clone needed an FDR below 0.05, an odds ratio above 5, and a productive frequency above 0.1% in at least two of three replicate wells. A clonotype counted as cross-reactive if it showed significant expansion both in the SARS-CoV-2 spike wells and in at least one common cold coronavirus spike condition. Similarity between CDR3 sequences was evaluated in R version 3.6.1 using Levenshtein distances (stringdist) and unrooted phylogenetic trees (ape). In-frame beta chains were kept once TCRdb had trimmed the public reads at Q25 with fastp and called clones with MiXCR. Merged by CDR3 protein, the rows form single entries marked with the most common genes and DNA. TCRdb's processing, not the study's, gives the V and J calls here. The sample yields about 4,800 distinct CDR3 sequences; around 80% were counted once. The ten biggest clones cover around 49% of the sample.

The data were obtained in a study of vaccination and CD4 T cells after COVID-19 (dated by TCRdb to 2021 to 2024). Context from the whole study: Every convalescent patient had a positive nasal swab PCR test for SARS-CoV-2, with mild disease in roughly nine patients and severe disease in one. Six males and four females were included in the convalescent cohort, with two Hispanic individuals, seven Caucasians, two Asians and one multiracial person represented. Two doses of either the Pfizer-BioNTech BNT162b2 vaccine (n=8) or the Moderna mRNA-1273 vaccine (n=2) were administered to participants. Post-COVID blood samples were collected from convalescent patients a median of about 92 days after diagnosis, with a range of roughly 35 to 161 days. Post-vaccine blood samples were collected a median of approximately 77 days after the second vaccine dose, ranging from roughly 13 to 250 days. Culture stimuli were overlapping spike peptide pools from SARS-CoV-2 and from the common cold coronaviruses HCoV-NL63, HCoV-OC43 and HCoV-229E. Control cultures used a CEFX viral epitope pool as positive control, an HIV-1 Nef peptide pool as negative control, or no peptide. In over 8 COVID-19 convalescent patients and a handful of infection-naive healthy vaccine recipients, researchers compared the spike-specific CD4+ TCR repertoire from before mRNA vaccination with the repertoire from after.

Findings and caveats that apply to the study as a whole: Although the median number of SARS-CoV-2-reactive clonotypes went up from around 20 after infection to roughly 40 after vaccination, the increase was not significant. The study included relatively few convalescent patients and did not analyze early timepoints after natural infection. Of the vaccine-specific clones found in convalescent patients, nearly all (304 of 307) were mono-reactive for SARS-CoV-2 spike instead of being cross-reactive with common cold coronaviruses. Among the post-vaccine SARS-CoV-2-reactive clones in convalescent patients, a median approximately 86% showed up only after vaccination, which suggests vaccine-specific priming.

The chain couples TRBV7-9 to TRBJ2-1; 10 middle bases align to TRBD2. The receptor's source is a human donor who had recovered from COVID-19. Sequencing used CD4+ T cells from blood, cultured in vitro. The nucleotide sequence is given as TGTGCCAGCAGCTTAGCCCTAGCGGGAGCGTACAATGAGCAGTTCTTC. It is translated as CASSLALAGAYNEQFF.